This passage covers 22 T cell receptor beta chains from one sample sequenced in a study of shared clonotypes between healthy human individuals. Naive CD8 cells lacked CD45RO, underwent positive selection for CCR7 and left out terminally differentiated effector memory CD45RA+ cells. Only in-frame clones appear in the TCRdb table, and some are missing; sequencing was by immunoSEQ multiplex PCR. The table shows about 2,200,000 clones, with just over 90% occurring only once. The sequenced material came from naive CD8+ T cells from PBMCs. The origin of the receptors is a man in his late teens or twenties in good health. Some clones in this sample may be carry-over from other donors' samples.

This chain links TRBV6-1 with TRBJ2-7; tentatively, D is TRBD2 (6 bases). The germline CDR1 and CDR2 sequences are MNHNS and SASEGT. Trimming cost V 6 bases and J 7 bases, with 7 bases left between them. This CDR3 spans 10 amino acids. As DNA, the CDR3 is TGTGCCAGCAGGGCGGGAGAGCAGTACTTC. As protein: CASRAGEQYF.

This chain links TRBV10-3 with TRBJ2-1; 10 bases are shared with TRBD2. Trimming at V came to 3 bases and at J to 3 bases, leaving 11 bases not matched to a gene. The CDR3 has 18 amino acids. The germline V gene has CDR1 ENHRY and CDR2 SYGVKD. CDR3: CAISEWVSGRDIYNEQFF. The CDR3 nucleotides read TGTGCCATCAGTGAATGGGTGAGCGGGAGGGATATCTACAATGAGCAGTTCTTC.

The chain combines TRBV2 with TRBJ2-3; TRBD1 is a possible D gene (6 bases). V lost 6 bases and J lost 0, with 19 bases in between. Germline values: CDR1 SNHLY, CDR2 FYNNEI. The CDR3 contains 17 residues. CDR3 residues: CASRGAETEQSTDTQYF. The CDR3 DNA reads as TGTGCCAGCAGGGGGGCCGAGACAGAGCAGAGCACAGATACGCAGTATTTT.

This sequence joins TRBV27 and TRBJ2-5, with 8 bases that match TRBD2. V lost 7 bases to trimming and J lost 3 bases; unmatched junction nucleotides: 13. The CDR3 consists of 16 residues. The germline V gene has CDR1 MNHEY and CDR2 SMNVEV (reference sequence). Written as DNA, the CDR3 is TGTGCCAGCAACTCGGACCGTCTCGGGAGGGAAGAGACCCAGTACTTC. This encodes CASNSDRLGREETQYF.

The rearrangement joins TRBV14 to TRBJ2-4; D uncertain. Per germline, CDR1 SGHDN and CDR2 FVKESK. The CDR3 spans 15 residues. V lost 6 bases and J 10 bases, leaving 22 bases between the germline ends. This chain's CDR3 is CASSRSMSRPRIQYF. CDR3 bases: TGTGCCAGCAGTCGCAGCATGTCAAGGCCGAGAATTCAGTACTTC.

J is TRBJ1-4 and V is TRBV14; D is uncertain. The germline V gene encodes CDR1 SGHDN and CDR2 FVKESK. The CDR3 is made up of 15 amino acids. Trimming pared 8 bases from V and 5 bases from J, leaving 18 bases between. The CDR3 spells CASSKRAVRNEKLFF. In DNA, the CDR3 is TGTGCCAGCTCCAAGCGGGCGGTCAGAAATGAAAAACTGTTTTTT.

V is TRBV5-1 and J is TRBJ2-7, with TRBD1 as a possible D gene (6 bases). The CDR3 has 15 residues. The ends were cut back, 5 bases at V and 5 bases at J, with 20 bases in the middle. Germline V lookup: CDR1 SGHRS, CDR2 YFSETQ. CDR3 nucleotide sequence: TGCGCCAGCAGGGGAAGACCGTGGGGGCCCGACGAGCAGTACTTC. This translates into CASRGRPWGPDEQYF. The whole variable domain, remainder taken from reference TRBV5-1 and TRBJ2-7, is KAGVTQTPRYLIKTRGQQVTLSCSPISGHRSVSWYQQTPGQGLQFLFEYFSETQRNKGNFPGRFSGRQFSNSRSEMNVSTLELGDSALYLCASRGRPWGPDEQYFGPGTRLTVT.

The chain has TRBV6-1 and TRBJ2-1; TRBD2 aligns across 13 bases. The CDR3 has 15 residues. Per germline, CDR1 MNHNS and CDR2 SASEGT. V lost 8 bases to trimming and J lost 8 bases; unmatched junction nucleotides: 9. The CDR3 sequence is CASLRTSGSKDEQFF. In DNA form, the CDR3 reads TGTGCCAGCCTTCGGACTAGCGGGAGTAAGGATGAGCAGTTCTTC.

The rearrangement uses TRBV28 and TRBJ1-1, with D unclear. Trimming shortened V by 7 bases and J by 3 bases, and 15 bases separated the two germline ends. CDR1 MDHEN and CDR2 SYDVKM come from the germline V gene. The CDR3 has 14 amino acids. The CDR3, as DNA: TGTGCCAGCAACGAGCGGGGAAAGTACACTGAAGCTTTCTTT. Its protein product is CASNERGKYTEAFF.

The CDR3: CASSTSLQTEAFF. The CDR3 DNA follows: TGTGCCAGCAGCACAAGTCTACAGACTGAAGCTTTCTTT. The chain uses TRBV2 and TRBJ1-1; D is uncertain. This CDR3 region has 13 residues. V was trimmed by 6 bases and J by 5 bases, leaving 13 bases between them. Germline V gives CDR1 SNHLY, CDR2 FYNNEI.

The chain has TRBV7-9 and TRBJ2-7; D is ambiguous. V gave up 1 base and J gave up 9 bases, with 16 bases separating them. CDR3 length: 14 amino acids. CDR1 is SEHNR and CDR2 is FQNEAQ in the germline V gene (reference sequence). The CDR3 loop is CASSLGGLRVMQYF. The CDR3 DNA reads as TGTGCCAGCAGCTTAGGTGGGCTTAGAGTAATGCAGTACTTC.

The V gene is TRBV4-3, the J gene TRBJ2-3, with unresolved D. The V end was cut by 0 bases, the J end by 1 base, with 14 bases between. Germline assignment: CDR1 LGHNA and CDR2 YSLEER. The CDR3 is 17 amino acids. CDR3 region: CASSQEGIMWGTDTQYF. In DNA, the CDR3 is TGCGCCAGCAGCCAAGAAGGCATCATGTGGGGCACAGATACGCAGTATTTT.

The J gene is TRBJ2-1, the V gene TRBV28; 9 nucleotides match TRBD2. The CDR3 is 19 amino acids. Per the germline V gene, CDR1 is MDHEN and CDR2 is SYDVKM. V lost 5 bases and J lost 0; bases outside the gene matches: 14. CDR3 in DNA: TGTGCCAGCAGTCCGTGGGTAGCGGGAGACCCACTCTCCTACAATGAGCAGTTCTTC. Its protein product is CASSPWVAGDPLSYNEQFF.

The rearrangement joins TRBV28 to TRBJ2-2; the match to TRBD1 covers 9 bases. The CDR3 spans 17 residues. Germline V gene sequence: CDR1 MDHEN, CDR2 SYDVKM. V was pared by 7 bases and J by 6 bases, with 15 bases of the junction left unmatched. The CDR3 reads CASTPSGTGHWSGELFF. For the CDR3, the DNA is TGTGCCAGCACCCCGTCCGGGACAGGGCACTGGTCCGGGGAGCTGTTTTTT.

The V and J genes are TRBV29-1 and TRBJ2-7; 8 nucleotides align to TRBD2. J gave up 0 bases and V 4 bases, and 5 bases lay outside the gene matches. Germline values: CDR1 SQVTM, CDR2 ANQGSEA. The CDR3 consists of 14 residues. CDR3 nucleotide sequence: TGCAGCGTTGGAAGCAGCGGGAGCTCCTACGAGCAGTACTTC. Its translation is CSVGSSGSSYEQYF.

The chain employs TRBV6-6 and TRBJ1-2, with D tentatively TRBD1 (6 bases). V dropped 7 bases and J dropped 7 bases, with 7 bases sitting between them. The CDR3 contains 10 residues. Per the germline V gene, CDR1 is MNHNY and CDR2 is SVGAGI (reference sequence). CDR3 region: CASIQGGYTF. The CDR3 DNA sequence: TGTGCCAGCATACAGGGTGGCTACACCTTC.

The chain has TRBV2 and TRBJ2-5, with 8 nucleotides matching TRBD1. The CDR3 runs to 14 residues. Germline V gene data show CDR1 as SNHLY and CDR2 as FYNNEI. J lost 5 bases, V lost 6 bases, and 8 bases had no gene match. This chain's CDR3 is CASRLSGGRETQYF. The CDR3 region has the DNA TGTGCCAGCAGATTGTCAGGGGGCCGCGAGACCCAGTACTTC.

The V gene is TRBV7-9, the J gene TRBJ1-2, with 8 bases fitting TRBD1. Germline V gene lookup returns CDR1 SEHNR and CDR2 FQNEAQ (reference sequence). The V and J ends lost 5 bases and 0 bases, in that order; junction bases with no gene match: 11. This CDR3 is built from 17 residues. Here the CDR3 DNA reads TGTGCCAGCAGCGCCCGGACAGGGAATGTCCCTAACTATGGCTACACCTTC. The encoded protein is CASSARTGNVPNYGYTF. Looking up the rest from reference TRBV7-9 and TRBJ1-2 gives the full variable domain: DTGVSQNPRHKITKRGQNVTFRCDPISEHNRLYWYRQTLGQGPEFLTYFQNEAQLEKSRLLSDRFSAERPKGSFSTLEIQRTEQGDSAMYLCASSARTGNVPNYGYTFGSGTRLTVV.

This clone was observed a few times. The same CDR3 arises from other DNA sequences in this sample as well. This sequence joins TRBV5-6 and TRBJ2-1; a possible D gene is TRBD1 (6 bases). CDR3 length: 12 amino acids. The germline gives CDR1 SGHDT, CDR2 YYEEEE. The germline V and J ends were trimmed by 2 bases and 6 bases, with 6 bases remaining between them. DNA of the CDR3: TGTGCCAGCAGCTTACAGGGCAATGAGCAGTTCTTC. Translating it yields CASSLQGNEQFF.

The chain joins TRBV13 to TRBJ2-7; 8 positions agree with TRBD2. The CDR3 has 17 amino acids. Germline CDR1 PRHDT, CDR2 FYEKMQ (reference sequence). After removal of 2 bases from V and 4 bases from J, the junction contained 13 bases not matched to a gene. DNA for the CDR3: TGTGCCAGCAGCTTAAATCGGGGGCGGGAGGTAACATACGAGCAGTACTTC. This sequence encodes CASSLNRGREVTYEQYF.

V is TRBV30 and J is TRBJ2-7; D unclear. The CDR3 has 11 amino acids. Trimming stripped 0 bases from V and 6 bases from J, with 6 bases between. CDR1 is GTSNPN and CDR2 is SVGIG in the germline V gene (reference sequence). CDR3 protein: CAWSVRSEQYF. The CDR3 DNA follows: TGTGCCTGGAGTGTACGGTCCGAGCAGTACTTC.

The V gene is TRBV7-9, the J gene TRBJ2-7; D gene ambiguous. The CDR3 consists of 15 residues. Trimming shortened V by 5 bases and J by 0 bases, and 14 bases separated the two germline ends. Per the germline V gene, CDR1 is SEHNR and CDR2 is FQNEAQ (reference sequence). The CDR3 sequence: CASSPRLESSYEQYF. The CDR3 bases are TGTGCCAGCAGCCCCAGACTGGAAAGCTCCTACGAGCAGTACTTC.